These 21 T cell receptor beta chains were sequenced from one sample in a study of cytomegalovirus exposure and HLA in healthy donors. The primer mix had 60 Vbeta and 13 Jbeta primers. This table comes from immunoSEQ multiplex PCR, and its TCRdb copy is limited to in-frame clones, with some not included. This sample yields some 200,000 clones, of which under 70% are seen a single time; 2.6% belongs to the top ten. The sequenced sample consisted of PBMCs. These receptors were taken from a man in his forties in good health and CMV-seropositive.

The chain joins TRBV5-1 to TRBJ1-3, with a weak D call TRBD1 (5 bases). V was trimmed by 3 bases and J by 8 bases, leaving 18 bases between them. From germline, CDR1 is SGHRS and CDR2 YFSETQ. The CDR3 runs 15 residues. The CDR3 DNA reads TGCGCCAGCAGCTCCCTTGGGGGGGTTTTGGACACCATATATTTT. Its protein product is CASSSLGGVLDTIYF. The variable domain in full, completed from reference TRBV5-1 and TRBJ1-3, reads KAGVTQTPRYLIKTRGQQVTLSCSPISGHRSVSWYQQTPGQGLQFLFEYFSETQRNKGNFPGRFSGRQFSNSRSEMNVSTLELGDSALYLCASSSLGGVLDTIYFGEGSWLTVV.

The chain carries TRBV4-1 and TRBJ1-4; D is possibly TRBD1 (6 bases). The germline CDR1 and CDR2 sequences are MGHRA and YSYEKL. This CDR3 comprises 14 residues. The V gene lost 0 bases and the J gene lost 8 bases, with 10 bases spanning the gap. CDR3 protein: CASSQEQGWEKLFF. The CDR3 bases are TGCGCCAGCAGCCAAGAACAGGGCTGGGAAAAACTGTTTTTT.

The CDR3 bases are TGCGCCAGCAGCCCGTGGGTAGGGGAAAATCAGTACTTC. Protein product: CASSPWVGENQYF. The chain carries TRBV5-1 and TRBJ2-7; TRBD1 is a possible D gene (5 bases). Trimming took off 4 bases at V and 10 bases at J, with 18 bases between the two ends. The length of the CDR3 is 13 residues. Germline-derived CDR1 and CDR2 are SGHRS and YFSETQ.

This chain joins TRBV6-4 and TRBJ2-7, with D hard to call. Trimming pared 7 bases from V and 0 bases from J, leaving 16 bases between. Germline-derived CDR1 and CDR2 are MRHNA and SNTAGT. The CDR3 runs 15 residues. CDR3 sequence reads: CASKIPPASSYEQYF. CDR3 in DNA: TGTGCCAGCAAAATCCCGCCAGCTAGCTCCTACGAGCAGTACTTC.

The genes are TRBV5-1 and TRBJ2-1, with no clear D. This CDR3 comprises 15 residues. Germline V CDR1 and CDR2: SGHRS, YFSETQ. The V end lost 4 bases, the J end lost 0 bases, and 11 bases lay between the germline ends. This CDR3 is CASSIRQSSYNEQFF. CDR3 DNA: TGCGCCAGCAGCATACGACAAAGCTCCTACAATGAGCAGTTCTTC.

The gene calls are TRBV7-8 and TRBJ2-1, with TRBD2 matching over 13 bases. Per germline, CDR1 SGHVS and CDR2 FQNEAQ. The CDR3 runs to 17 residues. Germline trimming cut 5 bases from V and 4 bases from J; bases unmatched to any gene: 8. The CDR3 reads CASSPRTSGGKYNEQFF. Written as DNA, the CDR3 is TGTGCCAGCAGCCCCCGGACTAGCGGGGGTAAGTACAATGAGCAGTTCTTC.

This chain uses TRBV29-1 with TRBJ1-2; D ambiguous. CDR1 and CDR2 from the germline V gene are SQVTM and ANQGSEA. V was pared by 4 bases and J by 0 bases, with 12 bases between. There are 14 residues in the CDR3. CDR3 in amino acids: CSVGRDSTNYGYTF. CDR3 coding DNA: TGCAGCGTTGGACGTGACTCGACTAACTATGGCTACACCTTC.

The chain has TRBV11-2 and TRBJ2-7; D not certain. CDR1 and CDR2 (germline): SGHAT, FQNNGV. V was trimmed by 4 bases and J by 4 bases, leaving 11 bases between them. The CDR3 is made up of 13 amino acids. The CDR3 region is CASSSPFLYEQYF. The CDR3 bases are TGTGCCAGCAGCTCCCCTTTTCTTTACGAGCAGTACTTC. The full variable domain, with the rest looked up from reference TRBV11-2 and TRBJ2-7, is EAGVAQSPRYKIIEKRQSVAFWCNPISGHATLYWYQQILGQGPKLLIQFQNNGVVDDSQLPKDRFSAERLKGVDSTLKIQPAKLEDSAVYLCASSSPFLYEQYFGPGTRLTVT.

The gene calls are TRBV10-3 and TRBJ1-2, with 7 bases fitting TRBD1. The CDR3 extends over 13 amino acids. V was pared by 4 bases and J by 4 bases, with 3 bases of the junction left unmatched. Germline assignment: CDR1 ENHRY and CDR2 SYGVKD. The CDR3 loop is CAISGDSGYGYTF. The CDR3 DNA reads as TGTGCCATCAGTGGGGACAGTGGCTATGGCTACACCTTC.

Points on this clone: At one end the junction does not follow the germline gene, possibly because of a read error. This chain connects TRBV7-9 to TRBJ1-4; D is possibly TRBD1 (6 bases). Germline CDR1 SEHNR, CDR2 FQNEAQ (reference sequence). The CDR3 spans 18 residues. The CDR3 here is CSSSLAPLRTATNEKLFF. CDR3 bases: TGTTCCAGCAGCTTAGCGCCGCTTCGGACAGCAACTAATGAAAAACTGTTTTTT.

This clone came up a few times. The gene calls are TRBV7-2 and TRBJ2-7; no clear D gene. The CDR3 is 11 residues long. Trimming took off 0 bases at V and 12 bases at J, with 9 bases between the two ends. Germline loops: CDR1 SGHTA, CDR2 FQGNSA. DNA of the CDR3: TGTGCCAGCAGCTTAGCCAGGCCCCTGTACTTC. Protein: CASSLARPLYF.

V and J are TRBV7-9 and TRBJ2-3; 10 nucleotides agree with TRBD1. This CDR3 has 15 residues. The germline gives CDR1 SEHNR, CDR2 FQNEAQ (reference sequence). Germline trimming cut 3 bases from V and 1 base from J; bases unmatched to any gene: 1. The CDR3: CASSFDRGRTDTQYF. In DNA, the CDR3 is TGTGCCAGCAGCTTTGACAGGGGGCGCACAGATACGCAGTATTTT.

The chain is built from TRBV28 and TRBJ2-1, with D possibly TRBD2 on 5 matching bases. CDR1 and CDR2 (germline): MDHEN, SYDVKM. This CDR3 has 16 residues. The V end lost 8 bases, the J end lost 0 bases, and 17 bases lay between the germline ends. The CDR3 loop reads CASANFGISSYNEQFF. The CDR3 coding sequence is TGTGCCAGCGCCAACTTCGGGATTTCCTCCTACAATGAGCAGTTCTTC.

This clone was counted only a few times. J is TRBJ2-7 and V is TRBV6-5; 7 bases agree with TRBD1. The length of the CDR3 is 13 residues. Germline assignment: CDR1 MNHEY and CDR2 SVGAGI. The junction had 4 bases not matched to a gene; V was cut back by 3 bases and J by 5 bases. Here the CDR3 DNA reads TGTGCCAGCAGTTATGGGACAGCCAACGAGCAGTACTTC. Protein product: CASSYGTANEQYF.

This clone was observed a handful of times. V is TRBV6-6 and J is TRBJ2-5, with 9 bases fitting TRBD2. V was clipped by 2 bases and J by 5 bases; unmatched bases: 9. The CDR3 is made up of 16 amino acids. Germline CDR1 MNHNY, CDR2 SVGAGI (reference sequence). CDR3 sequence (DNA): TGTGCCAGCAGTTACAGTCTGGCGGGGGGGCTGGAGACCCAGTACTTC. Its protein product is CASSYSLAGGLETQYF.

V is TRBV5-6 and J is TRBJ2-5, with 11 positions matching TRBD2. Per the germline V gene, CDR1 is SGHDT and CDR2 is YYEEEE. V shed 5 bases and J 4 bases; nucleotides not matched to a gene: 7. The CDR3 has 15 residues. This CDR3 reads CASRLAGGPVETQYF. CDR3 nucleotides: TGTGCCAGCAGATTAGCGGGGGGGCCTGTAGAGACCCAGTACTTC.

The CDR3 here is CASSLDVGGGGTDTQYF. The CDR3 nucleotides read TGCGCCAGCAGCTTGGATGTTGGCGGCGGGGGGACAGATACGCAGTATTTT. This chain connects TRBV5-1 to TRBJ2-3; 8 nucleotides align to TRBD2. Germline V gene data show CDR1 as SGHRS and CDR2 as YFSETQ. The CDR3 totals 17 residues. V shed 0 bases and J 3 bases; nucleotides not matched to a gene: 9.

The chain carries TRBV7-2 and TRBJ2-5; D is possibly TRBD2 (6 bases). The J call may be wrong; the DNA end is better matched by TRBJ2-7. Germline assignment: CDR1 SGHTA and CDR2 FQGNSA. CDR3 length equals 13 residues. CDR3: CASSREMELEQYF. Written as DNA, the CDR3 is TGTGCCAGCAGCCGGGAGATGGAACTCGAGCAGTACTTC.

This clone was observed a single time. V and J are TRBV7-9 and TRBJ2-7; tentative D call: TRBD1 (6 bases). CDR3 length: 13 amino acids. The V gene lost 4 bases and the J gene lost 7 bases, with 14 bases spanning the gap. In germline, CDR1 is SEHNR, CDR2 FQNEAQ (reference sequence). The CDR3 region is CASSSGHPREQYF. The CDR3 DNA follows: TGTGCCAGCAGCTCGGGACACCCACGGGAGCAGTACTTC.

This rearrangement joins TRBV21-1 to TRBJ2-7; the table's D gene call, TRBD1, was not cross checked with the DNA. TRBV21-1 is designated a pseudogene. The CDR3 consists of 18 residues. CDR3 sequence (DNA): TGTGCCAGCAGCAAAGGTGGAAGGACAGGGGGCCTTTGTTACGAGCAGTACTTC. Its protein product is CASSKGGRTGGLCYEQYF.

The CDR3 bases are TGTGCCAGCAGCCAAGTTACTAGCAAAAACACCGGGGAGCTGTTTTTT. Translating it yields CASSQVTSKNTGELFF. The chain has TRBV4-2 and TRBJ2-2; tentatively, D is TRBD2 (6 bases). Trimming took off 1 base at V and 2 bases at J, with 11 bases between the two ends. CDR1 and CDR2 (germline): LGHNA, YNFKEQ. The CDR3 runs to 16 residues.